The TCR beta chain described here comes from a study of blood T cell repertoires in COVID-19. This clone was found a few times. Original analysis: Reference gene primer amplification in the assay estimated nucleated cell counts. The protocol was immunoSEQ multiplex PCR, while the TCRdb copy is restricted to in-frame clones and leaves out a portion. That table supplies the V and J calls and clone size; D and trimming were determined from the DNA. The table includes approximately 180,000 clones, roughly nine tenths detected once. Germline V gives CDR1 SGDLS, CDR2 YYNGEE. The length of the CDR3 is 17 residues. With V trimmed by 4 bases and J by 3 bases, 6 bases remained unmatched.

This receptor was identified in a woman aged 40 to 49 with acute COVID-19. Material for sequencing was PBMCs or T cells enriched from blood (not recorded which). This chain links TRBV9 with TRBJ2-5, with 16 nucleotides matching TRBD2. The CDR3 DNA reads as TGTGCCAGCAGCTCGGGACTAGCGGGAGGGCCGGAAGAGACCCAGTACTTC. Translating gives CASSSGLAGGPEETQYF. The full variable domain, its missing parts supplied by reference TRBV9 and TRBJ2-5, is DSGVTQTPKHLITATGQRVTLRCSPRSGDLSVYWYQQSLDQGLQFLIQYYNGEERAKGNILERFSAQQFPDLHSELNLSSLELGDSALYFCASSSGLAGGPEETQYFGPGTRLLVL.